The 17 T cell receptor beta chains reported below all come from one sample, sequenced in a study of Tregs in tolerant kidney transplant recipients. Data came from immunoSEQ multiplex PCR; TCRdb stores just in-frame clones and leaves some out. In the table there are roughly 70,000 clones, 84% of which are singletons. Material for sequencing was CD4+ T cells from blood. These receptors all stem from a human donor in good health.

V and J are TRBV11-2 and TRBJ2-1, with 7 bases lining up with TRBD2. The V segment lost 4 bases and the J segment 12 bases; nucleotides outside the gene matches: 6. There are 12 residues in the CDR3. The germline CDR1 and CDR2 sequences are SGHAT and FQNNGV. The CDR3: CASSSTGLLQFF. The CDR3 DNA is TGTGCCAGCAGCTCAACGGGACTACTGCAGTTCTTC. The full variable domain, its missing parts supplied by reference TRBV11-2 and TRBJ2-1, is EAGVAQSPRYKIIEKRQSVAFWCNPISGHATLYWYQQILGQGPKLLIQFQNNGVVDDSQLPKDRFSAERLKGVDSTLKIQPAKLEDSAVYLCASSSTGLLQFFGPGTRLTVL.

This rearrangement joins TRBV5-1 to TRBJ2-7; 7 bases align to TRBD2. V lost 5 bases to trimming and J lost 2 bases; unmatched junction nucleotides: 13. This CDR3 comprises 16 residues. CDR1 SGHRS and CDR2 YFSETQ come from the germline V gene. The CDR3 DNA sequence: TGCGCCAGCAGTTATTGGGGGTACGGGAGGCCCTACGAGCAGTACTTC. This encodes CASSYWGYGRPYEQYF.

The count of this clone is one. This chain joins TRBV2 and TRBJ1-4; 11 nucleotides line up with TRBD1. The trim removed 4 bases at V and 8 bases at J, leaving 3 bases unmatched. Germline assignment: CDR1 SNHLY and CDR2 FYNNEI. The CDR3 is 14 residues long. In nucleotides, the CDR3 is TGTGCCAGCAGTGCGGACAGGGGGCAGGAAAAACTGTTTTTT. Translating gives CASSADRGQEKLFF.

This clone was seen a single time. CDR3 amino acids: CASSPGTSGFTDTQYF. In nucleotides, the CDR3 is TGTGCCAGCAGCCCGGGGACTAGCGGGTTCACAGATACGCAGTATTTT. The chain joins TRBV5-4 to TRBJ2-3, with 12 nucleotides matching TRBD2. V lost 4 bases and J lost 2; bases outside the gene matches: 5. The CDR3 extends over 16 amino acids. Germline V gene data show CDR1 as SGHNT and CDR2 as YYREEE (reference sequence).

The chain combines TRBV6-1 with TRBJ2-1; a weak D match, TRBD2 (5 bases). The CDR3 is made up of 12 amino acids. Trimming removed 2 bases at V and 14 bases at J, with 13 bases between. CDR1 and CDR2 from the germline V gene are MNHNS and SASEGT. In DNA form, the CDR3 reads TGTGCCAGCAGTGAAAGAACTAGTAGGAAGTTCTTC. This codes for CASSERTSRKFF.

V usage is TRBV29-1 and J usage is TRBJ1-1; no definite D call. V was trimmed by 4 bases and J by 1 base, leaving 4 bases between them. This CDR3 is 11 amino acids long. The V gene's germline CDR1 is SQVTM and CDR2 ANQGSEA. The CDR3 DNA is TGCAGCGTTGGGCGGAACACTGAAGCTTTCTTT. Its translation is CSVGRNTEAFF.

This clone was picked up a small number of times. V and J are TRBV7-9 and TRBJ1-1; D unresolved. This CDR3 region has 13 residues. Germline lookup yields CDR1 SEHNR and CDR2 FQNEAQ (reference sequence). Deletions cut 3 bases from V and 5 bases from J, with 10 bases between. The CDR3 nucleotides read TGTGCCAGCAGCTTTCAATCGGGGACTGAAGCTTTCTTT. Protein product: CASSFQSGTEAFF.

About this clone: This same CDR3 is encoded by further DNA sequences in the sample. This sequence joins TRBV6-6 and TRBJ2-7; D not resolved. The CDR3 length is 13 residues. Trimming removed 0 bases from V and 3 bases from J, with 6 bases in between. In germline, CDR1 is MNHNY, CDR2 SVGAGI (reference sequence). The CDR3 DNA is TGTGCCAGCAGTTACTCGACGGGCTACGAGCAGTACTTC. Amino acids: CASSYSTGYEQYF.

The rearrangement uses TRBV11-2 and TRBJ2-7, with 9 bases matching TRBD1. The CDR3 covers 15 residues. CDR1 SGHAT and CDR2 FQNNGV come from the germline V gene. V trimming: 3 bases; J trimming: 5 bases; junction bases outside the gene matches: 8. The CDR3 sequence is CASSLILQGANEQYF. CDR3 coding DNA: TGTGCCAGCAGCTTGATTCTACAGGGGGCAAACGAGCAGTACTTC.

The CDR3 coding sequence is TGTGCCAGTAGTCCCCGAGGCGTGCAGGGGGCCTACGAGCAGTACTTC. As protein: CASSPRGVQGAYEQYF. This chain links TRBV19 with TRBJ2-7; 7 bases match TRBD1. The CDR3 length is 16 residues. CDR1 is LNHDA and CDR2 is SQIVND in the germline V gene (reference sequence). V shed 5 bases and J 2 bases; nucleotides not matched to a gene: 12.

This clone was found a few times. The gene calls are TRBV5-1 and TRBJ2-7; possibly TRBD1 for D (7 bases). The CDR3 spans 15 residues. V was cut by 0 bases and J by 8 bases, with 18 bases left in between. Germline assignment: CDR1 SGHRS and CDR2 YFSETQ. The CDR3 spells CASSLAGGQAGQQYF. CDR3 DNA sequence: TGCGCCAGCAGCTTGGCCGGAGGACAGGCGGGGCAGCAGTACTTC.

The chain links TRBV2 to TRBJ1-4; TRBD1 matches at 10 bases. Looked up from germline, CDR1 is SNHLY and CDR2 is FYNNEI. With 8 bases clipped from V and 7 bases from J, the junction kept 1 base outside the gene matches. The CDR3 covers 12 residues. CDR3 amino acids: CASRDRGEKLFF. The CDR3 nucleotides are TGTGCCAGCCGGGACAGGGGTGAAAAACTGTTTTTT. Supplemented by reference TRBV2 and TRBJ1-4, the full variable domain reads EPEVTQTPSHQVTQMGQEVILRCVPISNHLYFYWYRQILGQKVEFLVSFYNNEISEKSEIFDDQFSVERPDGSNFTLKIRSTKLEDSAMYFCASRDRGEKLFFGSGTQLSVL.

CDR3 sequence reads: CASSDRTSGTNEKLFF. DNA of the CDR3: TGTGCCAGCAGTGACAGGACATCCGGAACTAATGAAAAACTGTTTTTT. The genes are TRBV5-4 and TRBJ1-4, with TRBD1 as a possible D gene (6 bases). CDR3 length: 16 amino acids. Germline V gene lookup returns CDR1 SGHNT and CDR2 YYREEE (reference sequence). V was pared by 5 bases and J by 1 base, with 15 bases between.

This clone was recorded at least ten times. The rearrangement uses TRBV7-2 and TRBJ2-3; no definite D call. Trimming took off 5 bases at V and 3 bases at J, with 15 bases between the two ends. Germline V gene sequence: CDR1 SGHTA, CDR2 FQGNSA. This CDR3 is built from 15 residues. The CDR3 DNA reads as TGTGCCAGCAGCCCCGAAGCAGGACGAACAGATACGCAGTATTTT. It yields the protein CASSPEAGRTDTQYF.

This clone came up once. The gene calls are TRBV20-1 and TRBJ2-5; D uncertain. Germline V gene data show CDR1 as DFQATT and CDR2 as SNEGSKA (reference sequence). CDR3 length: 11 amino acids. V was pared by 6 bases and J by 2 bases, with 7 bases between. The DNA of the CDR3 is TGCAGTGCCGAGGCACAAGAGACCCAGTACTTC. This translates into CSAEAQETQYF.

The rearrangement uses TRBV15 and TRBJ2-5, with a possible D match to TRBD1 (7 bases). Deletions cut 2 bases from V and 2 bases from J, with 12 bases between. The CDR3 runs to 15 residues. Germline V gene data show CDR1 as LNHNV and CDR2 as YYDKDF (reference sequence). The DNA for the CDR3 is TGTGCCACCAGCAGAAGACAGGGAGGTCAAGAGACCCAGTACTTC. It is translated as CATSRRQGGQETQYF. The variable domain in full, completed from reference TRBV15 and TRBJ2-5, reads DAMVIQNPRYQVTQFGKPVTLSCSQTLNHNVMYWYQQKSSQAPKLLFHYYDKDFNNEADTPDNFQSRRPNTSFCFLDIRSPGLGDTAMYLCATSRRQGGQETQYFGPGTRLLVL.

The chain is built from TRBV7-3 and TRBJ2-2; 11 nucleotides line up with TRBD1. The CDR3 spans 14 residues. V was pared by 6 bases and J by 5 bases, with 2 bases of the junction left unmatched. Germline V gene data show CDR1 as SGHTA and CDR2 as FQGTGA. CDR3 protein: CASRDRGQTGELFF. In DNA, the CDR3 is TGTGCCAGCAGGGACAGGGGGCAGACCGGGGAGCTGTTTTTT.